These T cell receptor beta chains were read from a single sample in a study of Ad26.COV2.S vaccination and SARS-CoV-2 variants. Sequenced by immunoSEQ multiplex PCR; TCRdb stores in-frame clones only, minus some. The sample has a few hundred thousand clones, around 87% seen once. Sequences were derived from peripheral blood, sampled in a trial of Ad26.COV2.S vaccine versus placebo. The source of these receptors is a person aged 18-65 years who received the Ad26.COV2.S COVID-19 vaccine or a placebo. Both conserved end residues are part of each CDR3. A D gene is named only where the DNA matches it firmly. Expanded clones are given a class, and other clones once, few, many or no size at all.

clone_size j_call v_call d_call cdr3_nt cdr3_aa
NA TRBJ2-7 TRBV6-1 NA TGTGCCAGCAGTGGCCCTTGGGGCGGGGACGCTAACGAGCAGTACTTC CASSGPWGGDANEQYF
NA TRBJ2-7 TRBV6-2/TRBV6-3 NA TGTGCCAGCAGTTACCCGGAAAACTTCTACGAGCAGTACTTC CASSYPENFYEQYF
NA TRBJ1-2 TRBV21-1 NA TGTGCCAGCAGCATAGTCTCCTCCCCATCGGACTATGGCTACACCTTC CASSIVSSPSDYGYTF
NA TRBJ1-1 TRBV4-2 NA TGTGCCAGCAGCCACGCCACACCCGAACCTCGAGCTTTCTTT CASSHATPEPRAFF
once TRBJ2-2 TRBV9 NA TGTGCCAGCAGCGTTACGGGGAGGACCGGGGAGCTGTTTTTT CASSVTGRTGELFF
NA TRBJ1-2 TRBV7-9 NA TGTGCCAGCAGCTTAGTCAGGGACGAGGGTGGCTACACCTTC CASSLVRDEGGYTF
NA TRBJ1-1 TRBV6-6 NA TGTGCCAGCAGTTACTCGCTGGGGGACACTGAAGCTTTCTTT CASSYSLGDTEAFF
once TRBJ1-4 TRBV5-6 NA TGTGCCAGCAGCTTGGCCGGTATCGAGGAAAAACTGTTTTTT CASSLAGIEEKLFF
NA TRBJ1-2 TRBV6-2/TRBV6-3 TRBD1 TGTGCCAGCAGCCGAGACAGGGGGCAAGGCTACACCTTC CASSRDRGQGYTF
NA TRBJ2-2 TRBV7-9 NA TGTGCCAGCAGCGTCGGGACTGTAACCGGGGAGCTGTTTTTT CASSVGTVTGELFF
NA TRBJ2-5 TRBV11-3 TRBD1 TGTGCCAGCAGCTCTGGGGGACAGAAACAAGAGACCCAGTACTTC CASSSGGQKQETQYF
NA TRBJ1-1 TRBV10-3 TRBD1 TGTGCCATCCTCGGGACAGGGGAAACTGAAGCTTTCTTT CAILGTGETEAFF
NA TRBJ2-7 TRBV5-1 TRBD1 TGCGCCAGCAGCGCTCCGGGACAGGGGATCCACGAGCAGTACTTC CASSAPGQGIHEQYF
NA TRBJ2-7 TRBV30 NA TGTGCCTGGAGAACCACAGGGACGCTCTCCTACGAGCAGTACTTC CAWRTTGTLSYEQYF
NA TRBJ2-1 TRBV6-2/TRBV6-3 NA TGTGCCAGCAGTTACCAAACGGCAGGGGGGGCCTACAATGAGCAGTTCTTC CASSYQTAGGAYNEQFF
NA TRBJ2-1 TRBV30 NA TGTGCCTGGGAATCGCTCTACAATGAGCAGTTCTTC CAWESLYNEQFF
NA TRBJ2-5 TRBV7-9 NA TGTGCCAGCAGCTCGCAGGGGGGAAAGACCCAGTACTTC CASSSQGGKTQYF
NA TRBJ1-3 TRBV3-1/TRBV3-2 NA TGTGCCAGCAGCCAGGGCGAGTACTCTGGAAACACCATATATTTT CASSQGEYSGNTIYF
NA TRBJ1-5 TRBV30 TRBD1 TGTGCCTGGAGGACAGGGGGGCAGCCCCAGCATTTT CAWRTGGQPQHF
NA TRBJ2-7 TRBV5-1 TRBD1 TGCGCCAGCAGCACTGGGACAGGGGGCTACGAGCAGTACTTC CASSTGTGGYEQYF